This T cell receptor (beta chain) was retrieved from a study of blood T cell repertoires in COVID-19. Data came from immunoSEQ multiplex PCR; TCRdb stores just in-frame clones and leaves some out. The data hold nearly 90,000 clones, with 80% to 95% observed a single time. CDR1 and CDR2 (germline): SGHVS, FQNEAQ. The CDR3 has 17 residues. V trimming: 3 bases; J trimming: 0 bases; junction bases outside the gene matches: 8. Recruited during active infection, patients (from Seattle) were subsequently followed longitudinally. The source of this sequence is a man younger than 35 with COVID-19, enrolled during active disease. The rearrangement links TRBV7-8 to TRBJ1-2; 9 bases align to TRBD1. The specimen sequenced was peripheral blood. The CDR3 DNA reads TGTGCCAGCAGCTTCCGGGACAGGGCAAGTGCTAACTATGGCTACACCTTC. Translating it yields CASSFRDRASANYGYTF.